This TCR beta chain is from a study of blood T cell repertoires in COVID-19. Study-level information: The United States, Italy and Spain supplied acute and convalescent COVID-19 samples. PBMCs, B-cell-depleted T cells, or T cells provided the cDNA or gDNA that made up the material.

This CDR3 region has 13 residues. Germline V gene sequence: CDR1 SGHRS, CDR2 YFSETQ. V was shortened by 0 bases and J by 6 bases, with 10 bases between the two germline ends. In the study's own analysis: Reference gene primer amplification gave nucleated cell count estimates. Data came from immunoSEQ multiplex PCR; TCRdb stores just in-frame clones and leaves some out. From that table come the V and J calls and clone size; the DNA was used to work out D and trimming. This table holds some 200,000 clones, about 80% found once. Sequenced input: peripheral blood. The TCR comes from a woman between 65 and 79 years old with acute or convalescent COVID-19. The chain uses TRBV5-1 and TRBJ2-7; possibly TRBD2 for D (6 bases). CDR3 coding DNA: TGCGCCAGCAGCTTGGAGACTAGGAGCGAGCAGTACTTC. Translated, it gives CASSLETRSEQYF.